This T cell receptor (beta chain) was documented in a study of T cells in Graves' hyperthyroidism and ophthalmopathy. Germline values: CDR1 SGDLS, CDR2 YYNGEE. CDR3 length: 18 amino acids. The V end lost 4 bases, the J end lost 0 bases, and 17 bases lay between the germline ends. RNA transcripts were the template for amplifying TCR beta CDR3 regions. During a first-round RT-PCR of the TCR CDR3, the HTBI primer set was used. One entry per CDR3 protein results from TCRdb running MiXCR on the multiplex PCR reads. The table records some 600,000 distinct CDR3 sequences, roughly 14% of them present only once. This clonotype was seen a handful of times.

The sample comprised blood. The TCR comes from a woman in her 30s with Graves' hyperthyroidism that later progressed to Graves' ophthalmopathy. The chain has TRBV9 and TRBJ2-6, with D perhaps matching TRBD1 or TRBD2 (5 bases each). The chain's CDR3 is CASSSSSRDLSGANVLTF. Written as DNA, the CDR3 is TGTGCCAGCAGCTCGTCCAGTAGGGACCTCTCTGGGGCCAACGTCCTGACTTTC. Filled out from reference TRBV9 and TRBJ2-6, the complete variable domain reads DSGVTQTPKHLITATGQRVTLRCSPRSGDLSVYWYQQSLDQGLQFLIQYYNGEERAKGNILERFSAQQFPDLHSELNLSSLELGDSALYFCASSSSSRDLSGANVLTFGAGSRLTVL.